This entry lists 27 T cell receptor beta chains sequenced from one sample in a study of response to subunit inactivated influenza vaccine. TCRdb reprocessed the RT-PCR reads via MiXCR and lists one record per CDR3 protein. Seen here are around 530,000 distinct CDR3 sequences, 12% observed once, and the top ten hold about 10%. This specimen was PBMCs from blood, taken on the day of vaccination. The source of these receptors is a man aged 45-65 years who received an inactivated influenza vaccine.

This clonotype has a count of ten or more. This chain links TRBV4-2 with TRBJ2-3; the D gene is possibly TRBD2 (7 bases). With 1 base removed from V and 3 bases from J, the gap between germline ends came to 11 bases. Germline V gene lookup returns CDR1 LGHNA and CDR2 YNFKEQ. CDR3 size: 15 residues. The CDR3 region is CASSQAAGATDTQYF. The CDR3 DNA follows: TGTGCCAGCAGCCAAGCGGCGGGGGCTACAGATACGCAGTATTTT.

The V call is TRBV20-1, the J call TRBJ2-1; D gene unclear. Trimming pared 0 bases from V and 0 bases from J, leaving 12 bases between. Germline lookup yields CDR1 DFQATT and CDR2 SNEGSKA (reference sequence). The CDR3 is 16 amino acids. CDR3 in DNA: TGCAGTGCTAGAGACTACCTAAGGAGCTCCTACAATGAGCAGTTCTTC. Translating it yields CSARDYLRSSYNEQFF.

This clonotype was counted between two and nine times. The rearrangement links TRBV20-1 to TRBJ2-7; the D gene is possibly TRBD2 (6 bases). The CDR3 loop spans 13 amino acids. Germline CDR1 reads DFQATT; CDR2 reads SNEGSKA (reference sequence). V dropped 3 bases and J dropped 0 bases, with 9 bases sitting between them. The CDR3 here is CSASISGSYEQYF. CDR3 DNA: TGCAGTGCTAGTATTAGCGGCTCCTACGAGCAGTACTTC.

This CDR3 is CSVGQISYEQYF. In DNA form, the CDR3 reads TGCAGCGTGGGGCAGATTTCCTACGAGCAGTACTTC. The genes are TRBV20-1 and TRBJ2-7; weak D call: TRBD1 (5 bases). The CDR3 covers 12 residues. The germline CDR1 and CDR2 sequences are DFQATT and SNEGSKA (reference sequence).

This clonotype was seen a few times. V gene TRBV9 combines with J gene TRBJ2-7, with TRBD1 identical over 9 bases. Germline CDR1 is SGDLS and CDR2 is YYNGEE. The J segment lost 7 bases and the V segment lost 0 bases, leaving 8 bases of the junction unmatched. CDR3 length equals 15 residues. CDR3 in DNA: TGTGCCAGCAGCGTAGTTCCGACAGGGGGTCGGGAGCAGTACTTC. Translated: CASSVVPTGGREQYF.

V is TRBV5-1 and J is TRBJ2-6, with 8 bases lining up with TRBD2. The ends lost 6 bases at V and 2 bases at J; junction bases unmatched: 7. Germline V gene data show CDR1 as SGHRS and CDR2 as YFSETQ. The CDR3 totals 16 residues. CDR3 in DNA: TGCGCCAGCAAGACTAGCGACCGGCCTGGGGCCAACGTCCTGACTTTC. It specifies CASKTSDRPGANVLTF.

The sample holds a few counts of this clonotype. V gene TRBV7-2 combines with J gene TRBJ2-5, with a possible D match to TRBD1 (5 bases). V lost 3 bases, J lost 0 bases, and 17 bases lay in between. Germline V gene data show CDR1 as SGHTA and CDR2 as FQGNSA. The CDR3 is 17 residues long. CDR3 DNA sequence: TGTGCCAGCAGCTTGGGGCACGGCGTTTTTTACCAAGAGACCCAGTACTTC. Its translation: CASSLGHGVFYQETQYF.

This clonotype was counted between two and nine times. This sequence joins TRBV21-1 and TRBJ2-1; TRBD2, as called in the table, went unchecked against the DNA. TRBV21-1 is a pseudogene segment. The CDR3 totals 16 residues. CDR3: CASSKGGSGSYNEQFF. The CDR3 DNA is TGTGCCAGCAGCAAAGGGGGTAGCGGGTCCTACAATGAGCAGTTCTTC.

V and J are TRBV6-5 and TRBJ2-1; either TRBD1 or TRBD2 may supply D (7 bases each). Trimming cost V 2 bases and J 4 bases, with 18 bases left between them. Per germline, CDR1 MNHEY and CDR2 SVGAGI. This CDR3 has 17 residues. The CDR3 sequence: CASSYPNRGGAYNEQFF. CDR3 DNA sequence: TGTGCCAGCAGTTACCCGAACAGGGGAGGGGCTTACAATGAGCAGTTCTTC.

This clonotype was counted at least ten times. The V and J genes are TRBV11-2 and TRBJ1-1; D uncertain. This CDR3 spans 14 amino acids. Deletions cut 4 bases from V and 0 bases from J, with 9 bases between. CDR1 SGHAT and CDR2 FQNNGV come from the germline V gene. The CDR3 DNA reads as TGTGCCAGCAGCTCCACCGACGTGAACACTGAAGCTTTCTTT. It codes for CASSSTDVNTEAFF. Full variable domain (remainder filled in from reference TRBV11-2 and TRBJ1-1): EAGVAQSPRYKIIEKRQSVAFWCNPISGHATLYWYQQILGQGPKLLIQFQNNGVVDDSQLPKDRFSAERLKGVDSTLKIQPAKLEDSAVYLCASSSTDVNTEAFFGQGTRLTVV.

CDR3 coding DNA: TGCAGCGTTGGGGACAGGGGGCTTTCAGCCAAAAACATTCAGTACTTC. This encodes CSVGDRGLSAKNIQYF. The rearrangement links TRBV29-1 to TRBJ2-4, with 12 positions matching TRBD1. The CDR3 runs 16 residues. Germline CDR1 is SQVTM and CDR2 is ANQGSEA. The J segment lost 0 bases and the V segment lost 4 bases, leaving 4 bases of the junction unmatched.

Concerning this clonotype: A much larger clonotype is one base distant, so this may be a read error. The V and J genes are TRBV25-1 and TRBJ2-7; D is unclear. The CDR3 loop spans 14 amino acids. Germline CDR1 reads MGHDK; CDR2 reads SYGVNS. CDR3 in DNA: TGTTCCAGCAGCCGTGGGGTCCCCTCCTACGAGCAGTACTTC. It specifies CSSSRGVPSYEQYF.

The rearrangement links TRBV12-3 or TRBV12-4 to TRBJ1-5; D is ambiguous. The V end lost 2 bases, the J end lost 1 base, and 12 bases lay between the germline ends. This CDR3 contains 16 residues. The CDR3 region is CASSLWATGSNQPQHF. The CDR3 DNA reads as TGTGCCAGCAGTTTATGGGCCACTGGAAGCAATCAGCCCCAGCATTTT.

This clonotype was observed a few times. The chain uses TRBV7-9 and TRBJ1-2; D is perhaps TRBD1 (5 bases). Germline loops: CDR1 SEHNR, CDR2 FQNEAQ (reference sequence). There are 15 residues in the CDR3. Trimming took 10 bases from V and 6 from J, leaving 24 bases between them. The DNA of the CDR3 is TGTGCCACAGACAGAGGATGGGTCCCCGAAAATGGCTACACCTTC. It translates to CATDRGWVPENGYTF.

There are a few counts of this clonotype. The CDR3 region has the DNA TGTGCCAGCAGTTACGAAACAGGGGGCTGGGATGAGCAGTTCTTC. It translates to CASSYETGGWDEQFF. This chain connects TRBV6-5 to TRBJ2-1; 9 bases are shared with TRBD1. This CDR3 has 15 residues. V lost 2 bases and J lost 8; bases outside the gene matches: 7. Per the germline V gene, CDR1 is MNHEY and CDR2 is SVGAGI.

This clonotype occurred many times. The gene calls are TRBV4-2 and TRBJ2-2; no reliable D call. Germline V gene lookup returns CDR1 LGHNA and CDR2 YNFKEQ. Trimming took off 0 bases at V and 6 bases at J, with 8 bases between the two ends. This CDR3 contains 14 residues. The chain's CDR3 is CASSQDRWAGELFF. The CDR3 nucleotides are TGTGCCAGCAGCCAAGATCGGTGGGCCGGGGAGCTGTTTTTT.

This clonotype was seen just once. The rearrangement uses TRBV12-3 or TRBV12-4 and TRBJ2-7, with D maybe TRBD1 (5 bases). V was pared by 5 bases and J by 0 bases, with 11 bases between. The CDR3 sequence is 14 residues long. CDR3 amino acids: CASSARQNSYEQYF. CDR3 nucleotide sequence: TGTGCCAGCAGTGCGAGACAGAACTCCTACGAGCAGTACTTC.

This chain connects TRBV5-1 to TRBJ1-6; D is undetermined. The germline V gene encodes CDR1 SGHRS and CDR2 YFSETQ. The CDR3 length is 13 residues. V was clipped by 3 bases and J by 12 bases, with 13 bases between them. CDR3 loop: CASSSTETGPLHF. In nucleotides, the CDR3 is TGCGCCAGCAGCTCTACGGAAACCGGACCCCTCCACTTT.

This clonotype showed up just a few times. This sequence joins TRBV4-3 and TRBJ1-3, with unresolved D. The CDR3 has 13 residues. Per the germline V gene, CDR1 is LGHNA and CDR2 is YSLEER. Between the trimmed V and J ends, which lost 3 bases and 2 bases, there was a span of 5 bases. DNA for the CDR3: TGCGCCAGCAGCCAGGGTACTGGAAACACCATATATTTT. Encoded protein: CASSQGTGNTIYF.

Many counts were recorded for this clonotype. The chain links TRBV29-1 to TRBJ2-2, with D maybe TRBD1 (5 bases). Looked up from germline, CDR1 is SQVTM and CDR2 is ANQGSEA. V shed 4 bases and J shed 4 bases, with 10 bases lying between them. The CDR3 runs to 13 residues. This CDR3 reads CSVGTGRTGELFF. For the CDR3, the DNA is TGCAGCGTTGGAACAGGCCGCACCGGGGAGCTGTTTTTT.

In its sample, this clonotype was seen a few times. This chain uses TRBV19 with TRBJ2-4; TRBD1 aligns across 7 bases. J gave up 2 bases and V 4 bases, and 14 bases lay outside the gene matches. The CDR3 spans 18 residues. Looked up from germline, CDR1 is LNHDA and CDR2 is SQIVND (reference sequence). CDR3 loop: CASSRGGSEGATKNIQYF. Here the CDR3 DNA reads TGTGCCAGTAGTAGGGGTGGTTCTGAGGGGGCGACCAAAAACATTCAGTACTTC.

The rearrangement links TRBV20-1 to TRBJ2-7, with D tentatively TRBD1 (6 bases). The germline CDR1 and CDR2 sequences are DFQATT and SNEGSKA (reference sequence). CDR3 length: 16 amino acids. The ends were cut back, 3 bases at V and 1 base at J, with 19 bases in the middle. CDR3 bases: TGCAGTGCTAGGCGCGAGGACAGAATAAAATCCTACGAGCAGTACTTC. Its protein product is CSARREDRIKSYEQYF.

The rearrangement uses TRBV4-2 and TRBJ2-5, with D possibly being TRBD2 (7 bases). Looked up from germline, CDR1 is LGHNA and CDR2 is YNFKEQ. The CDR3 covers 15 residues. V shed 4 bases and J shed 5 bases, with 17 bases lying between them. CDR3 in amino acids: CASSRGGGAGETQYF. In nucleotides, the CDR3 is TGTGCCAGCAGCCGAGGAGGGGGGGCCGGGGAGACCCAGTACTTC.

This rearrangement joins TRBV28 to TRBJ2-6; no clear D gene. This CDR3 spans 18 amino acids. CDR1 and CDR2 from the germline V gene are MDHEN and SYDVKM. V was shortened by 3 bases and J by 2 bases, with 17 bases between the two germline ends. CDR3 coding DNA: TGTGCCAGCAGTTTCCCACTTTCCGGGCAGACTGGGGCCAACGTCCTGACTTTC. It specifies CASSFPLSGQTGANVLTF.

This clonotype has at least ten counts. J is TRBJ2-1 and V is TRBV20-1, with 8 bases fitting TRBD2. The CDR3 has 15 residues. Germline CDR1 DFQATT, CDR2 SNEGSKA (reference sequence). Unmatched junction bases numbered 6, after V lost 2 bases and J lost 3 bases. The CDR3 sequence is CSARTSGSYYNEQFF. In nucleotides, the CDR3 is TGCAGTGCTAGAACTAGCGGCAGTTACTACAATGAGCAGTTCTTC.

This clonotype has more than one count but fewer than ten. CDR3 sequence reads: CASSAGLFYGYTF. CDR3 nucleotide sequence: TGTGCCAGCAGTGCGGGACTATTTTATGGCTACACCTTC. This chain connects TRBV2 to TRBJ1-2, with D perhaps TRBD1 (5 bases). Trimming removed 4 bases at V and 5 bases at J, with 11 bases between. Germline CDR1 is SNHLY and CDR2 is FYNNEI. The CDR3 runs to 13 residues.

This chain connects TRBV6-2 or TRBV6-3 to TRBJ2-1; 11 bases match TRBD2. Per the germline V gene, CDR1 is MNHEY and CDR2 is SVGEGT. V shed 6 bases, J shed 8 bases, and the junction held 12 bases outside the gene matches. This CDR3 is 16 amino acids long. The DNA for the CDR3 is TGTGCCAGCAGATTCAGACTAGCGGGATTGAGCGATGAGCAGTTCTTC. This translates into CASRFRLAGLSDEQFF.